This is a list of T cell receptor beta chains from one sample in a study of T-cell memory formation after mild COVID-19. TCRdb reprocessed the 5' RACE reads with MiXCR, giving one entry per CDR3 protein. The sample has about half a million distinct CDR3 sequences, around a sixth seen once. Sequencing was carried out using PBMCs or a T cell subset sorted from them (not recorded which). The receptor set was obtained from an adult woman who had mild COVID-19 (a few samples of this study predate the infection). Cell type and time point are not known. Each CDR3 is given with its conserved first and last residue. The D gene is left open where the match is weak. Only some rows state a clone size, as once, few, many or a class for expanded clones.

V gene	clone size	D gene	J gene	CDR3 DNA	CDR3 protein
TRBV15	.	TRBD2	TRBJ2-1	TGTGCCACCAGCAGCCCTAGCGGGGGGAGTGAGCAGTTCTTC	CATSSPSGGSEQFF
TRBV9	.	TRBD1	TRBJ2-1	TGTGCCAGCAGCGTAGGGACAGGCAATGAGCAGTTCTTC	CASSVGTGNEQFF
TRBV5-1	few	.	TRBJ2-7	TGCGCCAGCAGCTTGGCCAGCATTACCTACGAGCAGTACTTC	CASSLASITYEQYF
TRBV19	.	.	TRBJ1-5	TGTGCCAGTAGTATCGTAGCCTACAATCAGCCCCAGCATTTT	CASSIVAYNQPQHF
TRBV20-1	few	TRBD1	TRBJ1-2	TGCAGTGCTAGGCCACCGGGACAGGGAGGTGGCTACACCTTC	CSARPPGQGGGYTF
TRBV6-1	.	.	TRBJ1-2	TGTGCCAGCCCTCCGAACTCCGGCTGGAACTATGGCTACACCTTC	CASPPNSGWNYGYTF
TRBV4-1	.	.	TRBJ2-1	TGCGCCAGCAGGCCTGTGGCCACGGGGGTCTACAATGAGCAGTTCTTC	CASRPVATGVYNEQFF
TRBV3-1	.	TRBD2	TRBJ2-3	TGTGCCAGCAGCCAACAGAACGGGAGGACAGATACGCAGTATTTT	CASSQQNGRTDTQYF
TRBV13	few	TRBD1	TRBJ1-2	TGTGCCAGCAGGGCACAGGGGGCCCTCTATGGCTACACCTTC	CASRAQGALYGYTF
TRBV7-9	.	.	TRBJ2-1	TGTGCCAGCAGCTTAGTGGCGCCCGAGCAGTTCTTC	CASSLVAPEQFF
TRBV12-3/TRBV12-4	few	TRBD1	TRBJ2-1	TGTGCCAGCAGGCTTGACAGGGGCCCCAATGAGCAGTTCTTC	CASRLDRGPNEQFF
TRBV4-1	few	TRBD1	TRBJ2-1	TGCGCCAGCAGCCAAGGATGGGACAGTCCCTACAATGAGCAGTTCTTC	CASSQGWDSPYNEQFF
TRBV5-1	few	TRBD2	TRBJ2-2	TGCGCCAGCAGCTTGGTGGCCCCGGGACTAGCCCCCGGGGAGCTGTTTTTT	CASSLVAPGLAPGELFF
TRBV4-2	.	.	TRBJ1-1	TGTGCCAGCAGCCAGTCCCACAGGGTAACTGAAGCTTTCTTT	CASSQSHRVTEAFF
TRBV19	once	.	TRBJ1-1	TGTGCCAGCGCTGCGGGGGGTAGCGAAGATTTCTTT	CASAAGGSEDFF
TRBV27	.	.	TRBJ1-1	TGTGCCACCTCTTGGAGCCAGGGGACTGAAGCTTTCTTT	CATSWSQGTEAFF
TRBV6-5	.	.	TRBJ2-1	TGTGCCAGCAGTTACTCGATGTACGGGGGTGAGCAGTTCTTC	CASSYSMYGGEQFF
TRBV6-5	.	.	TRBJ1-1	TGTGCCAGCAGTCCCAGGGGAAGCACTGAAGCTTTCTTT	CASSPRGSTEAFF
TRBV2	.	.	TRBJ2-5	TGTGCCAGCAGTCTCACGACAGGAGCCAGGGAGACCCAGTACTTC	CASSLTTGARETQYF
TRBV5-1	.	.	TRBJ2-1	TGCGCCAGCACCCCACTATCCCCTAACAATGAGCAGTTCTTC	CASTPLSPNNEQFF
TRBV29-1	.	.	TRBJ2-3	TGCAGCGTTGAAAGGGTCAGGCTTACAGATACGCAGTATTTT	CSVERVRLTDTQYF
TRBV6-5	many	TRBD2	TRBJ2-7	TGTGCCAGCAGTTACTCTAGCGGGAGTCACCACGAGCAGTACTTC	CASSYSSGSHHEQYF
TRBV10-3	.	.	TRBJ1-2	TGTGCCATCAGTGACCCTCTGAGGCGACTAAACTATGGCTACACCTTC	CAISDPLRRLNYGYTF
TRBV11-2	many	.	TRBJ1-1	TGTGCCAGCAGCTACCCCGGGACAAAAAACACTGAAGCTTTCTTT	CASSYPGTKNTEAFF
TRBV6-4	once	TRBD2	TRBJ2-3	TGTGCCAGCAGCCGCAAGGGACTAGCGGGAGGGCCAGATACGCAGTATTTT	CASSRKGLAGGPDTQYF
TRBV15	.	TRBD1	TRBJ1-2	TGTGCCACCAGCAGAGACCAGACAGGGTACTATGGCTACACCTTC	CATSRDQTGYYGYTF
TRBV11-3	.	TRBD1	TRBJ2-2	TGTGCCAGCAGCGCATCAGCACAGGGGGCGAACACCGGGGAGCTGTTTTTT	CASSASAQGANTGELFF
TRBV3-1	few	.	TRBJ2-7	TGTGCCACCGAGGGTCCAGGGGCTGACGAGCAGTACTTC	CATEGPGADEQYF
TRBV5-1	.	.	TRBJ2-3	TGCGCCAGCAGCTCGCGGGGCGTAGGGGATACGCAGTATTTT	CASSSRGVGDTQYF
TRBV7-9	.	.	TRBJ2-2	TGTGCCAGCAGCCCGACCGCATCCGGGGAGCTGTTTTTT	CASSPTASGELFF
TRBV7-9	.	.	TRBJ1-2	TGTGCCAGCCCAAGCCCAGAGAACTATGGCTACACCTTC	CASPSPENYGYTF
TRBV7-7	few	.	TRBJ2-5	TGTGCTAGCAGCTTTGCCGGGCCTCAAGAGACCCAGTACTTC	CASSFAGPQETQYF
TRBV7-2	many	TRBD2	TRBJ2-3	TGTGCCAGCAGCGCATCCGGGACTAGTCCTGTTGCAGATACGCAGTATTTT	CASSASGTSPVADTQYF
TRBV20-1	.	TRBD2	TRBJ2-5	TGCAGTGCTAGCTCACTAGCGGGATTAGAGACCCAGTACTTC	CSASSLAGLETQYF
TRBV3-1	few	.	TRBJ1-2	TGTGCCAGCAGCAACGTCGGGGGGGCCAGCTATGGCTACACCTTC	CASSNVGGASYGYTF
TRBV6-6	.	.	TRBJ1-2	TGTGCCAGCCGCAGGGGCCTCTATGGCTACACCTTC	CASRRGLYGYTF
TRBV5-1	.	.	TRBJ1-1	TGCGCCAGCAACGGGGCAGACACTTTGAACACTGAAGCTTTCTTT	CASNGADTLNTEAFF